The present entry profiles one TCR beta chain with its context. Its antigen is unidentified. The V and J ends lost 3 bases and 7 bases, in that order; junction bases with no gene match: 4. CDR3 length: 15 amino acids. CDR1 is MDHEN and CDR2 is SYDVKM in the germline V gene. A modified ARM-PCR protocol with three rounds of nested PCR amplified TCRbeta. TCRdb re-derived calls from the multiplex PCR reads in MiXCR, one entry per CDR3 protein. The sample has about 93,000 distinct CDR3 sequences; roughly two thirds are singletons. This sample was taken from a study of tumor and adjacent non-tumor tissue in lung cancer. About the study: Each sample yielded approximately 4 million productive TCRbeta reads on average.

RNA was extracted from bulk tissue without any cell sorting. Overall study findings and caveats: Higher tumor TCR diversity was associated with shorter survival. Normal lung showed higher cumulative top 100 clone frequency than tumor.

This TCR derives from a man between 70 and 80 years old with non-small cell lung cancer. This rearrangement joins TRBV28 to TRBJ1-6; 9 bases align to TRBD1. Material: lung tumor tissue. This chain's CDR3 is CASSFEGTGNSPLHF. For the CDR3, the DNA is TGTGCCAGCAGTTTCGAAGGGACAGGGAATTCACCCCTCCACTTT.